This T cell receptor beta chain was profiled in a study of T cell repertoires in cytomegalovirus infection. About the research overall: Shared public TCR beta signatures pointed to both CMV infection and a matching HLA type. General study points: Dominating the ex vivo response were HLA-C-restricted CMV-specific TCR beta clonotypes.

Germline CDR1 is MNHEY and CDR2 is SVGEGT. CDR3 size: 14 residues. Trimming cost V 2 bases and J 4 bases, with 11 bases left between them. This clonotype has only a few counts. Antigen specificity is unknown. Using its own MiXCR run on the reads, TCRdb lists one record per CDR3 protein. The sample lists around 230,000 distinct CDR3 sequences, about 7% occurring once. The sample comprised PBMCs. J is TRBJ2-5 and V is TRBV6-2 or TRBV6-3; TRBD2 is a possible D gene (6 bases). The TCR originated in a human donor in good health (CMV status not recorded). Some clones in this sample may be carry-over from other donors' samples. CDR3 sequence: CASSYTGGGETQYF. The CDR3 coding sequence is TGTGCCAGCAGTTACACCGGGGGAGGAGAGACCCAGTACTTC.